These 26 T cell receptor beta chains originate from one sample sequenced in a study of tumor-infiltrating lymphocytes in primary liver carcinoma. A constant-region primer primed TCR beta cDNA synthesis from roughly 520 ng of total RNA. Libraries covering TCR beta were generated through three nested multiplex PCR rounds (using a slightly modified ARM-PCR). The two initial PCR rounds, roughly 10 cycles each, used TRBV1-TRBV30 forward and C-beta reverse primers. TCRdb itself ran the multiplex PCR reads through MiXCR, one entry per CDR3 protein. The data show about 180,000 distinct CDR3 sequences, about 55% seen once. The researchers obtained blood RNA from unsorted whole blood and also extracted germline DNA. What was sequenced was peripheral blood. The receptors derive from a man in his forties with primary liver carcinoma and hepatitis B virus infection.

With respect to this clonotype: This sequence may be a read error, since a much larger clone differs from it by one base. The chain links TRBV11-2 to TRBJ2-5; possibly TRBD2 for D (6 bases). Trimming removed 5 bases at V and 4 bases at J, with 17 bases between. CDR3 length equals 15 residues. CDR1 is SGHAT, CDR2 FQNNGV, per germline. The CDR3 nucleotides read TGTGCCAGCAGCCCAAGGCAAAGGAGGGTAGAGACCCAGTACTTC. Its translation: CASSPRQRRVETQYF.

The gene calls are TRBV28 and TRBJ2-1, with D perhaps matching TRBD1 or TRBD2 (5 bases each). Germline CDR1 is MDHEN and CDR2 is SYDVKM. CDR3 length: 14 amino acids. Deletions cut 7 bases from V and 2 bases from J, with 12 bases between. The CDR3 loop is CASTDGAAYNEQFF. In nucleotides, the CDR3 is TGTGCCAGCACCGACGGGGCAGCCTACAATGAGCAGTTCTTC.

Only a few counts were recorded for this clonotype. This sequence joins TRBV12-3 or TRBV12-4 and TRBJ2-7; 14 nucleotides agree with TRBD2. Trimming took 6 bases from V and 7 from J; bases not matched to a gene: 8. There are 15 residues in the CDR3. For the CDR3, the DNA is TGTGCCAGCAGCCTTGGGACTAGCGGGAGTTTGGAGCAGTACTTC. This translates into CASSLGTSGSLEQYF.

The chain recombines TRBV10-1 with TRBJ2-7; 10 nucleotides match TRBD2. V shed 2 bases and J 6 bases; nucleotides not matched to a gene: 7. The CDR3 runs 15 residues. Germline loops: CDR1 WNHNN, CDR2 SYGVQD (reference sequence). CDR3 region: CASSENLAGDSEQYF. The CDR3 coding sequence is TGCGCCAGCAGTGAGAACCTAGCGGGAGATAGCGAGCAGTACTTC.

Concerning this clonotype: The CDR3 does not end in the conserved phenylalanine or tryptophan, so this is likely a read error. The V and J genes are TRBV11-2 and TRBJ1-1; D perhaps matches TRBD1 (6 bases). Looked up from germline, CDR1 is SGHAT and CDR2 is FQNNGV. V was shortened by 5 bases and J by 1 base, with 11 bases between the two germline ends. The CDR3 is made up of 14 amino acids. The chain's CDR3 is CASSRGGGNTEAFY. The DNA for the CDR3 is TGTGCCAGCAGCAGGGGGGGGGGGAACACTGAAGCTTTCTAT.

A word on this clonotype: This may come from a read error, since a much larger clone is one base off. The chain joins TRBV29-1 to TRBJ1-6; D uncertain. The CDR3 is 13 residues long. CDR1 SQVTM and CDR2 ANQGSEA come from the germline V gene. For the CDR3, the DNA is TGCATCGTCGCGGACGGCCTGAATTCACCCCTCCACTTT. Translating gives CIVADGLNSPLHF.

To note about this clonotype: Germline is not matched at one junction end, which may reflect a read error. The chain joins TRBV11-2 to TRBJ2-3; D may be TRBD2 (6 bases). Germline-derived CDR1 and CDR2 are SGHAT and FQNNGV. There are 15 residues in the CDR3. The CDR3 is CASSLLAFSTFTRYF. In DNA form, the CDR3 reads TGTGCCAGCAGCTTACTAGCGTTTAGCACATTTACGCGGTATTTT.

The chain combines TRBV6-6 with TRBJ2-3; 11 bases are shared with TRBD2. The trim removed 2 bases at V and 4 bases at J, leaving 8 bases unmatched. CDR3 length equals 17 residues. The V gene's germline CDR1 is MNHNY and CDR2 SVGAGI (reference sequence). CDR3 nucleotides: TGTGCCAGCAGTTACGGCATAGCGGGAGGGCCCCCAGATACGCAGTATTTT. The encoded protein is CASSYGIAGGPPDTQYF.

This clonotype has a single count. Since a much larger clone is just one base distant, this may be a read error. This rearrangement joins TRBV11-2 to TRBJ1-1; D is possibly TRBD1 (5 bases). V lost 7 bases and J lost 8, with 14 bases in between. This CDR3 region has 12 residues. Per the germline V gene, CDR1 is SGHAT and CDR2 is FQNNGV. The CDR3 is CASTLERGEAFF. As DNA, the CDR3 is TGTGCCAGCACCCTAGAGCGGGGGGAAGCTTTCTTT.

Points on this clonotype: This may be a read error, as it is one base from a much larger clone. The CDR3 loop is CRVEDQAYEQYF. The DNA of the CDR3 is TGCAGGGTTGAAGATCAGGCCTACGAGCAGTACTTC. The chain combines TRBV29-1 with TRBJ2-7; D is ambiguous. This CDR3 is 12 amino acids long. The germline CDR1 and CDR2 sequences are SQVTM and ANQGSEA.

Regarding this clonotype: Since a much larger clone is just one base distant, this may be a read error. The chain recombines TRBV12-3 or TRBV12-4 with TRBJ1-2, with TRBD1 matching over 7 bases. V lost 8 bases to trimming and J lost 2 bases; unmatched junction nucleotides: 5. The CDR3 runs to 13 residues. The CDR3 protein is CASAQGVNYGYTF. DNA for the CDR3: TGTGCCAGCGCCCAGGGGGTAAACTATGGCTACACCTTC.

This clonotype was seen a handful of times. V is TRBV29-1 and J is TRBJ1-1; D remains unclear. The CDR3 length is 11 residues. V was cut by 3 bases and J by 1 base, with 3 bases left in between. The germline gives CDR1 SQVTM, CDR2 ANQGSEA. CDR3 residues: CSVDRNTEAFF. The CDR3 DNA is TGCAGCGTTGACAGGAACACTGAAGCTTTCTTT.

This clonotype was detected only a few times. A much larger clone is a single base away; this may be a read error. This chain joins TRBV11-2 and TRBJ2-1, with D hard to call. The V and J ends lost 0 bases and 8 bases respectively, with 14 bases between them. This CDR3 region has 15 residues. Germline CDR1 and CDR2: SGHAT and FQNNGV. This CDR3 reads CASSLEWEGYDEQFF. CDR3 bases: TGTGCCAGCAGCTTAGAGTGGGAAGGTTACGATGAGCAGTTCTTC.

CDR3 region: CATIGGENSYNEQFF. The CDR3 DNA reads as TGTGCCACAATTGGGGGGGAGAACTCCTACAATGAGCAGTTCTTC. The J gene is TRBJ2-1, the V gene TRBV6-6; 7 nucleotides match TRBD2. V was pared by 10 bases and J by 0 bases, with 9 bases of the junction left unmatched. This CDR3 has 15 residues. Germline V gene sequence: CDR1 MNHNY, CDR2 SVGAGI (reference sequence).

Comment on this clonotype: A much larger clone sits a single nucleotide away, making a read error possible. The chain is built from TRBV11-2 and TRBJ2-3, with D perhaps matching TRBD1 (6 bases). The CDR3 sequence is 15 residues long. Germline V gives CDR1 SGHAT, CDR2 FQNNGV. The chain's CDR3 is CASSLEVGGQGTQFF. The CDR3 region has the DNA TGTGCCAGCAGCTTAGAGGTTGGGGGCCAGGGTACGCAGTTTTTT.

This clonotype occurred many times. The chain is built from TRBV12-3 or TRBV12-4 and TRBJ2-1; a weak D match, TRBD2 (5 bases). The CDR3 spans 15 residues. V gave up 1 base and J gave up 7 bases, with 14 bases separating them. The CDR3 DNA reads TGTGCCAGCAGTTTAGACGCGGCCCGGGAAAATGAGCAGTTCTTC. This sequence encodes CASSLDAARENEQFF.

The V and J genes are TRBV11-2 and TRBJ1-1; D is undetermined. Germline V gives CDR1 SGHAT, CDR2 FQNNGV. The CDR3 length is 15 residues. V was pared by 10 bases and J by 3 bases, with 21 bases between. This CDR3 reads CANQKTHLAYTEAFF. DNA for the CDR3: TGTGCCAACCAGAAGACCCACCTAGCTTACACTGAAGCTTTCTTT.

Regarding this clonotype: A read error is possible here, since a much larger clone lies one base away. This chain links TRBV29-1 with TRBJ2-1; D is perhaps TRBD2 (5 bases). CDR3 length: 12 amino acids. Germline CDR1 SQVTM, CDR2 ANQGSEA. The CDR3 sequence is CSFDSRDNEQFF. Here the CDR3 DNA reads TGCAGCTTTGATTCGCGGGACAATGAGCAGTTCTTC.

This clonotype was detected once. The rearrangement uses TRBV6-5 and TRBJ1-2; 8 nucleotides agree with TRBD1. V shed 5 bases and J 2 bases; nucleotides not matched to a gene: 7. The CDR3 runs 15 residues. CDR1 is MNHEY and CDR2 is SVGAGI in the germline V gene. The CDR3 region has the DNA TGTGCCAGCAGTACAGGGGGGACGCCAAACTATGGCTACACCTTC. This gives the protein CASSTGGTPNYGYTF.

The V call is TRBV11-1, the J call TRBJ2-3; D could derive from TRBD1 or TRBD2 (5 bases each). This CDR3 has 15 residues. Trimming removed 3 bases from V and 2 bases from J, with 12 bases in between. Germline CDR1 reads SGHAT; CDR2 reads FQDESV (reference sequence). This CDR3 is CASSFRDPPTDTQYF. DNA of the CDR3: TGTGCCAGCAGCTTCAGGGACCCTCCCACAGATACGCAGTATTTT. The variable domain in full, with the rest retrieved from reference TRBV11-1 and TRBJ2-3, is EAEVAQSPRYKITEKSQAVAFWCDPISGHATLYWYRQILGQGPELLVQFQDESVVDDSQLPKDRFSAERLKGVDSTLKIQPAELGDSAMYLCASSFRDPPTDTQYFGPGTRLTVL.

J is TRBJ1-1 and V is TRBV28, with 9 bases matching TRBD1. Germline CDR1 and CDR2: MDHEN and SYDVKM. This CDR3 contains 13 residues. Trimming removed 8 bases from V and 3 bases from J; junction bases left unmatched: 4. CDR3 in DNA: TGTGCCAGCGTGACAGGGGGATACACTGAAGCTTTCTTT. This sequence encodes CASVTGGYTEAFF.

This CDR3 reads CASSISSAGDTGELFF. The CDR3 DNA reads as TGTGCCAGTAGTATAAGTTCGGCAGGGGATACCGGGGAGCTGTTTTTT. J is TRBJ2-2 and V is TRBV19, with D maybe TRBD1 (6 bases). Per germline, CDR1 LNHDA and CDR2 SQIVND (reference sequence). V dropped 2 bases and J dropped 5 bases, with 15 bases sitting between them. The CDR3 runs 16 residues.

The chain links TRBV30 to TRBJ1-5; the D gene is possibly TRBD1 (6 bases). V was cut by 2 bases and J by 3 bases, with 8 bases left in between. The CDR3 extends over 13 amino acids. Germline V lookup: CDR1 GTSNPN, CDR2 SVGIG (reference sequence). The CDR3 DNA follows: TGTGCCTGGAGTCGGGGGGCCAATCAGCCCCAGCATTTT. Translation gives CAWSRGANQPQHF.

CDR3 in amino acids: CATSRGQGDYGYTF. In DNA form, the CDR3 reads TGTGCCACCAGTCGAGGACAGGGGGACTATGGCTACACCTTC. The chain links TRBV24-1 to TRBJ1-2; 10 bases map to TRBD1. The length of the CDR3 is 14 residues. Losses at the gene ends were 6 bases for V and 3 bases for J; bases not matched to a gene: 3. Germline lookup yields CDR1 KGHDR and CDR2 SFDVKD.

For this clonotype: Possible read error: a much larger clone is one base away. The V call is TRBV29-1, the J call TRBJ2-1; no reliable D call. The CDR3 is made up of 17 amino acids. Germline CDR1 SQVTM, CDR2 ANQGSEA. The CDR3 nucleotides read TGCAGCGTTGAAGGGGCCGGCCGCGAGCGCTCCAACAATGAGCAGTTCTTC. It codes for CSVEGAGRERSNNEQFF.

This clonotype was picked up many times. The chain recombines TRBV11-1 with TRBJ2-7; D uncertain. Trimming pared 5 bases from V and 3 bases from J, leaving 2 bases between. The CDR3 loop spans 10 amino acids. The V gene's germline CDR1 is SGHAT and CDR2 FQDESV (reference sequence). DNA for the CDR3: TGTGCCAGCAGCAACTACGAGCAGTACTTC. The encoded protein is CASSNYEQYF. The full variable domain, its missing parts supplied by reference TRBV11-1 and TRBJ2-7, is EAEVAQSPRYKITEKSQAVAFWCDPISGHATLYWYRQILGQGPELLVQFQDESVVDDSQLPKDRFSAERLKGVDSTLKIQPAELGDSAMYLCASSNYEQYFGPGTRLTVT.